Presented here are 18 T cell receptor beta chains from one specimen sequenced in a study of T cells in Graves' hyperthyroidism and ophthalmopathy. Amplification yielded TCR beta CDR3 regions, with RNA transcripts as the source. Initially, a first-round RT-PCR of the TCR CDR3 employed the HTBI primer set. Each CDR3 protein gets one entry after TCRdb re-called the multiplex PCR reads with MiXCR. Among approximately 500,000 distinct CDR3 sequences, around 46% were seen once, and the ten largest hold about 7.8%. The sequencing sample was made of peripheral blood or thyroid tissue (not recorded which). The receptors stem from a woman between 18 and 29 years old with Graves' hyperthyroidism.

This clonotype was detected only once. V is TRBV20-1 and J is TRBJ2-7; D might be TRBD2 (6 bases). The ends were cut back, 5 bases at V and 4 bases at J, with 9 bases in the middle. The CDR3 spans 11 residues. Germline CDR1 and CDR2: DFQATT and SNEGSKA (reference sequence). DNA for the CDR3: TGCAGTGCTGTGGAGGGGTACGAGCAGTACTTC. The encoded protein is CSAVEGYEQYF.

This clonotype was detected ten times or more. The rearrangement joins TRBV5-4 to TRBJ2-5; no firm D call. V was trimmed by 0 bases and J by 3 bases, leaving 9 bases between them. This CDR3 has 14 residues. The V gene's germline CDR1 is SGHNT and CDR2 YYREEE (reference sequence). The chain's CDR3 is CASSLAGFEETQYF. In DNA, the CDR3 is TGTGCCAGCAGCTTGGCGGGTTTTGAAGAGACCCAGTACTTC.

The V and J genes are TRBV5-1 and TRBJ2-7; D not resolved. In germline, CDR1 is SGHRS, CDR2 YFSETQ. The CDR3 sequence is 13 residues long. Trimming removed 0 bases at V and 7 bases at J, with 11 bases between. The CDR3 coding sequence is TGCGCCAGCAGCTTGGCTTATGGGCGTGAGCAGTACTTC. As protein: CASSLAYGREQYF.

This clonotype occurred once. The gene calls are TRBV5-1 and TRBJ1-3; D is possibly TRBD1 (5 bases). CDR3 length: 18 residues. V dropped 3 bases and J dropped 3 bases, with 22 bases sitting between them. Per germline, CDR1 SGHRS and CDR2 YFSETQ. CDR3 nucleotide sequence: TGCGCCAGCAGCTATGTCATCGGGAGGGCCAGGGTTGGAAACACCATATATTTT. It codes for CASSYVIGRARVGNTIYF.

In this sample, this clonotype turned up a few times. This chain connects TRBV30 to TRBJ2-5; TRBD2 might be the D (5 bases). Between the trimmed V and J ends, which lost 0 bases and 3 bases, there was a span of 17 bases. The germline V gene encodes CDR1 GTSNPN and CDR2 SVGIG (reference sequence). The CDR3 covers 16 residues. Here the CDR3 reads CAWSVISGMREETQYF. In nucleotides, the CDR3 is TGTGCCTGGAGTGTGATTTCCGGGATGAGGGAAGAGACCCAGTACTTC.

In DNA, the CDR3 is TGCGCCAGCAGCTCGGGATTTAACACCGGGGAGCTGTTTTTT. This sequence encodes CASSSGFNTGELFF. The chain couples TRBV5-1 to TRBJ2-2; tentative D call: TRBD2 (5 bases). The CDR3 covers 14 residues. V was clipped by 3 bases and J by 2 bases, with 8 bases between them. From germline, CDR1 is SGHRS and CDR2 YFSETQ.

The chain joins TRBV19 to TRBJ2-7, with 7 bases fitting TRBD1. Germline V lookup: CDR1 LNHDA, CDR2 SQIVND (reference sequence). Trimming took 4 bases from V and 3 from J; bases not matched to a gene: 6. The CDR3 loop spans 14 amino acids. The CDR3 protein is CASSTTGTVYEQYF. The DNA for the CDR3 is TGTGCCAGTAGTACGACAGGGACGGTCTACGAGCAGTACTTC.

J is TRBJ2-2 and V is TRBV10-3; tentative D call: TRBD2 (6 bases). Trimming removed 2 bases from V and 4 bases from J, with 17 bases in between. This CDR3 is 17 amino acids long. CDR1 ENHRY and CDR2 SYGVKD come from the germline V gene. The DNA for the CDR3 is TGTGCCATCAGTGAGACTGGGGGGATGCGTGGCACCGGGGAGCTGTTTTTT. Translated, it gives CAISETGGMRGTGELFF.

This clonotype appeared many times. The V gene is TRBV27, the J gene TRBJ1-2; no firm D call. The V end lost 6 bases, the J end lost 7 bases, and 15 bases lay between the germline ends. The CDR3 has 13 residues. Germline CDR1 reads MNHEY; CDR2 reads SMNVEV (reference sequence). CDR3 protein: CASSARTDAGYTF. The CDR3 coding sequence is TGTGCCAGCAGCGCCAGGACGGACGCTGGCTACACCTTC.

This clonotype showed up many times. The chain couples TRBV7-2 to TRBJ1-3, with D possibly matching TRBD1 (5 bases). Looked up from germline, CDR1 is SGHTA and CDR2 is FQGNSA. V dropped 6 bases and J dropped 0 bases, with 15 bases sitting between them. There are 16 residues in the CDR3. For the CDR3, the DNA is TGTGCCAGCAGACAGATTTCCGGGGCCTCTGGAAACACCATATATTTT. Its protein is CASRQISGASGNTIYF.

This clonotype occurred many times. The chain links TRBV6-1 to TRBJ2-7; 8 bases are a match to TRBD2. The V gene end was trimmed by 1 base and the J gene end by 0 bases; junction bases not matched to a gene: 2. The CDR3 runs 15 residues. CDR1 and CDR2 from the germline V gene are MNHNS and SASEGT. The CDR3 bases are TGTGCCAGCAGTGAAGGACTAGCGAGCTCCTACGAGCAGTACTTC. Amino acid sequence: CASSEGLASSYEQYF.

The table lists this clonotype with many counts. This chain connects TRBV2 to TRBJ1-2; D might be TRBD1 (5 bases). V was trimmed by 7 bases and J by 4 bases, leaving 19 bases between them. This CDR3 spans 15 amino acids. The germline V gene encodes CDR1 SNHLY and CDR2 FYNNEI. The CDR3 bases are TGTGCCAGCAATCCGGAAGGCAGAGGGGTCTATGGCTACACCTTC. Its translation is CASNPEGRGVYGYTF.

CDR3 region: CASRNPQTTGYTF. Written as DNA, the CDR3 is TGTGCCAGTCGCAACCCACAGACAACTGGCTACACCTTC. The chain uses TRBV7-2 and TRBJ1-2; D remains unclear. This CDR3 spans 13 amino acids. Germline assignment: CDR1 SGHTA and CDR2 FQGNSA. V was trimmed by 9 bases and J by 7 bases, leaving 18 bases between them.

The CDR3 DNA reads as TGTGCCAGCAGGAGGGAGGGAGGCACCGGGGAGCTGTTTTTT. It encodes CASRREGGTGELFF. This chain joins TRBV2 and TRBJ2-2; TRBD2 agrees at 7 bases. The trim removed 6 bases at V and 4 bases at J, leaving 5 bases unmatched. The CDR3 length is 14 residues. Germline V lookup: CDR1 SNHLY, CDR2 FYNNEI. Complete variable domain (other parts from reference TRBV2 and TRBJ2-2): EPEVTQTPSHQVTQMGQEVILRCVPISNHLYFYWYRQILGQKVEFLVSFYNNEISEKSEIFDDQFSVERPDGSNFTLKIRSTKLEDSAMYFCASRREGGTGELFFGEGSRLTVL.

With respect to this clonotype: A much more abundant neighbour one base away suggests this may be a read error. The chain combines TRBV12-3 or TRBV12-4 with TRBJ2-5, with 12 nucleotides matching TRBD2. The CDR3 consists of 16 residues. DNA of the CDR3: TGTGACAGCAGTGAATGGGGGACTAGCGGGTCTGAGACCCAGTACTTC. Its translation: CDSSEWGTSGSETQYF.

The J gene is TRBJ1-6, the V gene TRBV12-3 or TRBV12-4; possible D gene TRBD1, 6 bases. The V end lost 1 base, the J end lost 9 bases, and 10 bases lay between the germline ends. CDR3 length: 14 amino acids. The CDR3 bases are TGTGCCAGCAGTTTAGGGACAGTGGGTTCACCCCTCCACTTT. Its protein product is CASSLGTVGSPLHF.

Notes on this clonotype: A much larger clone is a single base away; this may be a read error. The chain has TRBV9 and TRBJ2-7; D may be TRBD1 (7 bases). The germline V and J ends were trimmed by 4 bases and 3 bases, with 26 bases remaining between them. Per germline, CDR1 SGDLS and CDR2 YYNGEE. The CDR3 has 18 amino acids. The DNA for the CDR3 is TGTGCCAGCAGCTTAGCGGTACCTGGGACAGAAGGAGGCTACGAGCAGTACTTC. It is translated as CASSLAVPGTEGGYEQYF.

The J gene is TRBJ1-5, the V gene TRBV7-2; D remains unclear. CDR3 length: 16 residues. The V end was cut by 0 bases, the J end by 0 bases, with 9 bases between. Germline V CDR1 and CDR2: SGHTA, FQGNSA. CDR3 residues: CTSSLAWSVSNQPQHF. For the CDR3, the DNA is TGTACCAGCAGCTTAGCTTGGTCAGTTAGCAATCAGCCCCAGCATTTT.